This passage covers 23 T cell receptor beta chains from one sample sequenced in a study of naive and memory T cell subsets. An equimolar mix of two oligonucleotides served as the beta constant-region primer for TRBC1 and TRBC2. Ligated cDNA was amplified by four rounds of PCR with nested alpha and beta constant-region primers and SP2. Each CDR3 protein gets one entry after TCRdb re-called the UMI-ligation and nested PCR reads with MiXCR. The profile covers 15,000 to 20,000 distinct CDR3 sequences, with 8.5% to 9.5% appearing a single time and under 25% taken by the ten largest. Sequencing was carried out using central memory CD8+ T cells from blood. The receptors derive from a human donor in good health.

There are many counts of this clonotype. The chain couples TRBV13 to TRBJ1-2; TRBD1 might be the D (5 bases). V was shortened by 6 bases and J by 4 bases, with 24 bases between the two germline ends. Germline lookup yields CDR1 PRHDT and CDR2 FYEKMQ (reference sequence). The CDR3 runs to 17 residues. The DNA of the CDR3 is TGTGCCAGCAGATGGCGGGGGGGGGGAATGGAGCTCTATGGCTACACCTTC. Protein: CASRWRGGGMELYGYTF.

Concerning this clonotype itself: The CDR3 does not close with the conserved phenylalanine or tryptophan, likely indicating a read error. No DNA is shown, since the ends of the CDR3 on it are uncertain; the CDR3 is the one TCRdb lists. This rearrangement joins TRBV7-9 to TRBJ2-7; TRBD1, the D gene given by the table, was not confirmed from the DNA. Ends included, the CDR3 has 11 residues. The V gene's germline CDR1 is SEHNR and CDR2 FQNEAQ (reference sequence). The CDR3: CASSQPGRKGL.

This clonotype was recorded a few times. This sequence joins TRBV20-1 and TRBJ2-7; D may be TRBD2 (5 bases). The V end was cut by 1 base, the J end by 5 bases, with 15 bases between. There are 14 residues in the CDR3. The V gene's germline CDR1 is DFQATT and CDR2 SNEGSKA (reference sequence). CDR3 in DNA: TGCAGTGCTAGAGCTCCCGGGAAACCTAACGAGCAGTACTTC. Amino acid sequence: CSARAPGKPNEQYF.

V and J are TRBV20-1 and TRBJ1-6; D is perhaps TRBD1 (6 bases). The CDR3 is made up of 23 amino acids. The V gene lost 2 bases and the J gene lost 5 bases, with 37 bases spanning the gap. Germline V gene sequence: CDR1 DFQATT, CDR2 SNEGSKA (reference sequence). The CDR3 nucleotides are TGCAGTGCTAGAACTGTTTCAGAATGGTGGACAGTTGTGACATCTGCCCATAATTCACCCCTCCACTTT. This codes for CSARTVSEWWTVVTSAHNSPLHF.

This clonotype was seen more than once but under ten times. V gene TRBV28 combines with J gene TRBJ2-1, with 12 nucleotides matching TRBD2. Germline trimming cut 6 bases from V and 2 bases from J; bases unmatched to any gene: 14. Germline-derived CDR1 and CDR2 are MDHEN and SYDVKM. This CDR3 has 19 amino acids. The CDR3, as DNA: TGTGCCAGCAGGCCAGTGGGGCTAGCGGGGGGGGGGACCTACAATGAGCAGTTCTTC. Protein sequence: CASRPVGLAGGGTYNEQFF.

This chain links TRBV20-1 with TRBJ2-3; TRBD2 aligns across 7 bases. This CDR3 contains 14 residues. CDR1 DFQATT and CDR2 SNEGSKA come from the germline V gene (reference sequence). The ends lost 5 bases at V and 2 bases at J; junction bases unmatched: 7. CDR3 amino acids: CSAVGREITDTQYF. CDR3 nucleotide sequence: TGCAGTGCTGTGGGGCGGGAGATCACAGATACGCAGTATTTT.

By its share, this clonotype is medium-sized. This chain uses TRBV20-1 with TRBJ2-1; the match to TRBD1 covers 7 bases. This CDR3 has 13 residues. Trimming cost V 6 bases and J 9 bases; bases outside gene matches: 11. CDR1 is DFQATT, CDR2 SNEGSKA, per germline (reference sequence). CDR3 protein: CSAPRGDSREQFF. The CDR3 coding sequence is TGCAGTGCGCCGAGAGGGGACAGTCGTGAGCAGTTCTTC.

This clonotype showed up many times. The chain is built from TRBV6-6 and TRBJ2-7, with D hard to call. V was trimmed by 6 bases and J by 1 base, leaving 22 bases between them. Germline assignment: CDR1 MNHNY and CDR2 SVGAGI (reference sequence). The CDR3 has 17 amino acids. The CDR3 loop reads CASSLATRATYSYEQYF. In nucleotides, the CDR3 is TGTGCCAGCAGCCTCGCGACACGGGCCACATATTCCTACGAGCAGTACTTC.

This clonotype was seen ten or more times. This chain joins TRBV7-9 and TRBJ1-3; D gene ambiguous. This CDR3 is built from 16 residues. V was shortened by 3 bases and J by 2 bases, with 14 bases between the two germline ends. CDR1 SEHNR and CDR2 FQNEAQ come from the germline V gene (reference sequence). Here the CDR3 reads CASSLFVVDTGNTIYF. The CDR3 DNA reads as TGTGCCAGCAGCTTGTTTGTCGTAGATACTGGAAACACCATATATTTT. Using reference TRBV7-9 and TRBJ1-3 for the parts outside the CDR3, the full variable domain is DTGVSQNPRHKITKRGQNVTFRCDPISEHNRLYWYRQTLGQGPEFLTYFQNEAQLEKSRLLSDRFSAERPKGSFSTLEIQRTEQGDSAMYLCASSLFVVDTGNTIYFGEGSWLTVV.

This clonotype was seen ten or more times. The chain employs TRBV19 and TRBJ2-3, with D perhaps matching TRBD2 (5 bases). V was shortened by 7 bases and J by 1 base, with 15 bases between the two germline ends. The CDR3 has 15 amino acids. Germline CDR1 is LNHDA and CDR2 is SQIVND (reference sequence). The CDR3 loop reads CASTASQVGTDTQYF. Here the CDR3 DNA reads TGTGCCAGTACAGCTAGCCAGGTCGGCACAGATACGCAGTATTTT.

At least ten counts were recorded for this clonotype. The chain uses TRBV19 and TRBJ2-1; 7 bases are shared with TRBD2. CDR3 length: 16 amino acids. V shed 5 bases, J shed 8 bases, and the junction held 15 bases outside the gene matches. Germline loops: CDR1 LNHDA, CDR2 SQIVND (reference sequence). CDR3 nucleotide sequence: TGTGCCAGTAGTGCCCAGGCGACGCGGGAGTATGATGAGCAGTTCTTC. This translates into CASSAQATREYDEQFF.

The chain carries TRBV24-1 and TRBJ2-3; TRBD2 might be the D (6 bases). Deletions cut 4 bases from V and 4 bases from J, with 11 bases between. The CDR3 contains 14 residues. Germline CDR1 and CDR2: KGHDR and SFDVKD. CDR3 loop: CATSERGDPDTQYF. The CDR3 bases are TGTGCCACCAGTGAGCGGGGTGATCCAGATACGCAGTATTTT.

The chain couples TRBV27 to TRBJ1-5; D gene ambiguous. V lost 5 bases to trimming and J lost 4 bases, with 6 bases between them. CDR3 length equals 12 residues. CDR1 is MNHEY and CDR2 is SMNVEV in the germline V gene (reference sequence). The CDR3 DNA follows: TGTGCCAGCAGTACCTTTAATCAGCCCCAGCATTTT. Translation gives CASSTFNQPQHF.

CDR3 sequence reads: CASSLEDSLYNEQFF. CDR3 coding DNA: TGTGCCAGCAGCTTAGAGGACAGCCTTTACAATGAGCAGTTCTTC. V and J are TRBV7-2 and TRBJ2-1; a possible D gene is TRBD1 (6 bases). Trimming cost V 1 base and J 4 bases, with 11 bases left between them. From germline, CDR1 is SGHTA and CDR2 FQGNSA. The length of the CDR3 is 15 residues.

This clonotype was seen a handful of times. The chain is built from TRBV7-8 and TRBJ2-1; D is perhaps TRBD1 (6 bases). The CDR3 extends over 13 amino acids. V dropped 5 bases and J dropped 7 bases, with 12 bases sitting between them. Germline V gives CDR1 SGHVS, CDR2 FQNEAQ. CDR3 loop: CASSPDSQNEQFF. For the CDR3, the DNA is TGTGCCAGCAGCCCGGACAGTCAAAATGAGCAGTTCTTC.

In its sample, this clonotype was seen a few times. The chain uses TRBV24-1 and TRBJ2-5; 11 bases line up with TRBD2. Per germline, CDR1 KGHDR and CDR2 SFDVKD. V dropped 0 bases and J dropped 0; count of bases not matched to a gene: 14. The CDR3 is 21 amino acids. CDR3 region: CATSDLRNGGLAGLYQETQYF. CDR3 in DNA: TGTGCCACCAGTGATTTGAGGAACGGCGGACTAGCGGGTTTATACCAAGAGACCCAGTACTTC.

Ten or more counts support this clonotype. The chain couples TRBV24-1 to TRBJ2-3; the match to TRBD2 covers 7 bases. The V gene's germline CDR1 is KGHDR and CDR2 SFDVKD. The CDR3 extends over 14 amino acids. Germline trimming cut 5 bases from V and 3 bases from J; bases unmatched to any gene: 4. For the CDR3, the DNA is TGTGCCACCAGTGGCCTAGCGGAAACAGATACGCAGTATTTT. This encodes CATSGLAETDTQYF.

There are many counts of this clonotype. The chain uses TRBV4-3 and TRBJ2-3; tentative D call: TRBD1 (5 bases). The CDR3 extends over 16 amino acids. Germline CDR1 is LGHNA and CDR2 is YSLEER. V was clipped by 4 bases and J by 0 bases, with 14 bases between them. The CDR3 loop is CASSPQGRTSTDTQYF. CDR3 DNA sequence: TGCGCCAGCAGCCCCCAGGGCAGGACGAGCACAGATACGCAGTATTTT.

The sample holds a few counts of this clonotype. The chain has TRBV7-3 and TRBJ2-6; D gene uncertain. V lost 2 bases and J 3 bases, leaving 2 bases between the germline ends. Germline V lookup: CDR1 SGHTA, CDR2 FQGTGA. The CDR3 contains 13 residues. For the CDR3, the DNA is TGTGCCAGCAGCTTACATGGGGCCAACGTCCTGACTTTC. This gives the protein CASSLHGANVLTF.

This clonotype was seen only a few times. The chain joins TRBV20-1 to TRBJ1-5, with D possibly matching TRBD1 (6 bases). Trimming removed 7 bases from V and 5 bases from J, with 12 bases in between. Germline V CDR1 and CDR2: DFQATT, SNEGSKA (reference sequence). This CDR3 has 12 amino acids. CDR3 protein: CSVGGSHQPQHF. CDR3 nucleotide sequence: TGCAGTGTTGGGGGCTCCCATCAGCCCCAGCATTTT.

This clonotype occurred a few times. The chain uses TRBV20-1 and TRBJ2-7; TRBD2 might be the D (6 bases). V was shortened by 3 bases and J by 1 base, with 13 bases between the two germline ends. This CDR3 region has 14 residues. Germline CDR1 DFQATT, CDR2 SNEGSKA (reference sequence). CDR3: CSARDLAKSYEQYF. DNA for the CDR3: TGCAGTGCTAGGGATCTAGCGAAGTCCTACGAGCAGTACTTC.

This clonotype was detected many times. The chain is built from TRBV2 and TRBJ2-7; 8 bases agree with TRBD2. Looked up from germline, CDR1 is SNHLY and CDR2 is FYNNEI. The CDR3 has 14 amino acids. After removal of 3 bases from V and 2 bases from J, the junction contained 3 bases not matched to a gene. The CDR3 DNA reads TGTGCCAGCAGTGAGGTCGGGAGGGCCTACGAGCAGTACTTC. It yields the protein CASSEVGRAYEQYF.

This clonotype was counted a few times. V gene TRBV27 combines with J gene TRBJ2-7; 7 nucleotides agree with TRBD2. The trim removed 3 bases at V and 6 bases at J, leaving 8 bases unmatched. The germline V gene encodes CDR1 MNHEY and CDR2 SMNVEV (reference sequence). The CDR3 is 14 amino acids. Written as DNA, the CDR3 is TGTGCCAGCAGTTTTTTGCGGGAGATTGGCGAGCAGTACTTC. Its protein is CASSFLREIGEQYF.